This TCR beta chain was recorded in a study of T cells and Merkel cell carcinoma outcomes. Study observations and caveats: Reportedly, T-cell repertoire with density predicts Merkel cell carcinoma outcomes.

CDR3 length: 13 residues. Germline CDR1 is SGHRS and CDR2 is YFSETQ. Deletions cut 3 bases from V and 4 bases from J, with 10 bases between. In the case of this clone: Antigen: not known.

Only in-frame clones appear in the TCRdb table, and some are missing; sequencing was by immunoSEQ multiplex PCR. This table has around 3,200 clones, 85% to 95% appearing once. The receptor was isolated from a human donor with Merkel cell carcinoma. Sequenced material: tumor tissue from Merkel cell carcinoma. The rearrangement uses TRBV5-1 and TRBJ1-1, with D hard to call. The CDR3 reads CASSSDSATEAFF. The CDR3 DNA sequence: TGCGCCAGCAGCTCGGACTCGGCCACTGAAGCTTTCTTT.